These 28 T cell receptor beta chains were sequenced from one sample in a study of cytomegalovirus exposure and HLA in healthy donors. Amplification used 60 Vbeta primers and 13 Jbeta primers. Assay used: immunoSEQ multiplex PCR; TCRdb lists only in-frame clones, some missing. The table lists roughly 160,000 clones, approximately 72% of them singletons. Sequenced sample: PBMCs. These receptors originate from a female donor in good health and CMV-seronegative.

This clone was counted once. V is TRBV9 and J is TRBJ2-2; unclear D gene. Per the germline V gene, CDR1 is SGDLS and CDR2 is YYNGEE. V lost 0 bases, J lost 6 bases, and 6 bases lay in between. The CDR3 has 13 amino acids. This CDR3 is CASSVASAGELFF. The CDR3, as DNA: TGTGCCAGCAGCGTAGCTTCGGCCGGGGAGCTGTTTTTT.

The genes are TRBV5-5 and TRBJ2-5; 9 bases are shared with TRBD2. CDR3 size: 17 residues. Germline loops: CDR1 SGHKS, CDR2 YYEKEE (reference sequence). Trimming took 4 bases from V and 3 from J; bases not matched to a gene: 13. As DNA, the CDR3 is TGTGCCAGCAGCCGGCCGAGCGGGAGGTTCCTTGAAGAGACCCAGTACTTC. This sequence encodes CASSRPSGRFLEETQYF.

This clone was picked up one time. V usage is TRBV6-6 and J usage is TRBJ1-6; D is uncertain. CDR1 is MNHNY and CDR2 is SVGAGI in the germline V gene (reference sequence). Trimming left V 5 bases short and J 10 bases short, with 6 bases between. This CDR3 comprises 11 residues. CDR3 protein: CASSPGSPLHF. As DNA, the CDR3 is TGTGCCAGCAGTCCCGGGTCACCCCTCCACTTT.

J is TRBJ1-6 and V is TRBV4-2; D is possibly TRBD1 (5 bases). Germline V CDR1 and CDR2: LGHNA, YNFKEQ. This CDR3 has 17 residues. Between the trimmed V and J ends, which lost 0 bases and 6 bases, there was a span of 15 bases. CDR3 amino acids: CASSQDRGRASNSPLHF. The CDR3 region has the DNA TGTGCCAGCAGCCAAGATAGGGGCAGGGCGAGTAATTCACCCCTCCACTTT.

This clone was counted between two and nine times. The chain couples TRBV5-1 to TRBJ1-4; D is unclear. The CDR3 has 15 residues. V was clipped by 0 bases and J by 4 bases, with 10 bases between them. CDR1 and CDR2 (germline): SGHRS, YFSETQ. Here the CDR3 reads CASSLDPVINEKLFF. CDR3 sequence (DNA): TGCGCCAGCAGCTTGGATCCGGTGATTAATGAAAAACTGTTTTTT.

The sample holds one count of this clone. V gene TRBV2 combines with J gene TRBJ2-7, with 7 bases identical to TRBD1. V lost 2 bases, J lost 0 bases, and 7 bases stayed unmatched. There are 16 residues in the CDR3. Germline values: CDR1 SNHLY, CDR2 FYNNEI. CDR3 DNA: TGTGCCAGCAGTGAAAACTACGGGACAGCCTCCTACGAGCAGTACTTC. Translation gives CASSENYGTASYEQYF.

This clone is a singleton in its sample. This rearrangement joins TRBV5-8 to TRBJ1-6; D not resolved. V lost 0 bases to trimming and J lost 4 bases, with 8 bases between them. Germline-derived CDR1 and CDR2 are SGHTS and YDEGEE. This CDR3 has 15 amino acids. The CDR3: CASSLGGGYNSPLHF. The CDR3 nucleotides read TGTGCCAGCAGCTTGGGCGGAGGTTATAATTCACCCCTCCACTTT.

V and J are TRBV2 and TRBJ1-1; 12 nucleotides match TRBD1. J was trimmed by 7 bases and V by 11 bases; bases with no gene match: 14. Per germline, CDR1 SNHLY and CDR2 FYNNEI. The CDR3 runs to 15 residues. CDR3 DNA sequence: TGTGCCGCTACCACGCAGGGACAGGGGGCCAATGAAGCTTTCTTT. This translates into CAATTQGQGANEAFF.

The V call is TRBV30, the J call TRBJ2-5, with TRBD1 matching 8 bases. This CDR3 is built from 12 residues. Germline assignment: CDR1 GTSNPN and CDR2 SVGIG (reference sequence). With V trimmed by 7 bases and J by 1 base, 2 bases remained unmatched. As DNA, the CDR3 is TGTGCCTTGGGACAGGCCCAAGAGACCCAGTACTTC. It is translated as CALGQAQETQYF.

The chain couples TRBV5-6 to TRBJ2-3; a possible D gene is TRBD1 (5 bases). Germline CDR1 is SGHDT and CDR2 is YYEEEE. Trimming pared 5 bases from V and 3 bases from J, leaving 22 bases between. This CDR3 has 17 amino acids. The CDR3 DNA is TGTGCCAGCAGGGACCGGCAGGGTTCTTGTGTGACAGATACGCAGTATTTT. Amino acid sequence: CASRDRQGSCVTDTQYF.

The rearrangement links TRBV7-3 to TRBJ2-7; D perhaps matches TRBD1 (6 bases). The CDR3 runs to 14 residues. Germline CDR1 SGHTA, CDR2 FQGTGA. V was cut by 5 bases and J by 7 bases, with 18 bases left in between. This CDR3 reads CASSRDNRGAEQYF. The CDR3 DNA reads TGTGCCAGCAGCAGGGACAATAGGGGCGCGGAGCAGTACTTC.

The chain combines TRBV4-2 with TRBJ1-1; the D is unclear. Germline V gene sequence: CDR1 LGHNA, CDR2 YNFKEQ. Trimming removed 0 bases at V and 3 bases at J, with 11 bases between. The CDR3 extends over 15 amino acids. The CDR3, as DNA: TGTGCCAGCAGCCAAGAAAGGCAGAGGTACACTGAAGCTTTCTTT. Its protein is CASSQERQRYTEAFF.

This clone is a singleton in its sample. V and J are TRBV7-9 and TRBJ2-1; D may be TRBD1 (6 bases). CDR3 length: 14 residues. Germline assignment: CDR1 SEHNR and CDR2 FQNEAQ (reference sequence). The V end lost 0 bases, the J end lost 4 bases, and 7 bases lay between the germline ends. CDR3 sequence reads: CASSLAGQYNEQFF. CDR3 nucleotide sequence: TGTGCCAGCAGCTTAGCTGGACAGTACAATGAGCAGTTCTTC.

The CDR3 reads CASSGQGYNEQFF. For the CDR3, the DNA is TGTGCCAGTAGTGGACAGGGCTACAATGAGCAGTTCTTC. The genes are TRBV19 and TRBJ2-1; TRBD1 matches 8 bases. V shed 5 bases and J 3 bases; nucleotides not matched to a gene: 0. CDR3 length: 13 amino acids. The germline V gene has CDR1 LNHDA and CDR2 SQIVND (reference sequence).

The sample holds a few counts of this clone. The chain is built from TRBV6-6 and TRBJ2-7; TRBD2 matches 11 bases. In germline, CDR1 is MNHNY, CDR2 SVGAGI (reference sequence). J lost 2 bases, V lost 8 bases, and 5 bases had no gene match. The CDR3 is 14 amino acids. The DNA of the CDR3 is TGTGCCAGCCGTCGTAGCGGGAGGGCCTACGAGCAGTACTTC. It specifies CASRRSGRAYEQYF.

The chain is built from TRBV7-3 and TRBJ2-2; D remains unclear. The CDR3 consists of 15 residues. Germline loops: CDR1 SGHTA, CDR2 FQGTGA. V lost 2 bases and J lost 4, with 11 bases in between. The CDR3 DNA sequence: TGTGCCAGCAGCTTACGCGAGAGAGGCACCGGGGAGCTGTTTTTT. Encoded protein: CASSLRERGTGELFF.

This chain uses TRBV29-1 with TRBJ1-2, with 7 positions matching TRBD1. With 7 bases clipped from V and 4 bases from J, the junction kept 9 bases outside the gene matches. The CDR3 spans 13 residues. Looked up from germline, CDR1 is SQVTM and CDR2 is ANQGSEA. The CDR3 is CSARDSYSYGYTF. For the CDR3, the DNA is TGCAGCGCCCGGGACAGCTACTCCTATGGCTACACCTTC.

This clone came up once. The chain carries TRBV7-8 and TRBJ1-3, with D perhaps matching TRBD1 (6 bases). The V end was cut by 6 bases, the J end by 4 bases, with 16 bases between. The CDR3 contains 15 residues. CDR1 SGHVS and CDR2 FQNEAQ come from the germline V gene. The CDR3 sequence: CASSPEQGQGNTIYF. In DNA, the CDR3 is TGTGCCAGCAGTCCTGAACAGGGTCAGGGAAACACCATATATTTT.

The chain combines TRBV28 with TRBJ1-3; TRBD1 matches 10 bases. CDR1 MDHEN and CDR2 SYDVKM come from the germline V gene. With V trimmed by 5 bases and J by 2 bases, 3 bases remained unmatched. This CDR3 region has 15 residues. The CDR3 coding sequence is TGTGCCAGCAGTCCCGGACAGGGGGCTGGAAACACCATATATTTT. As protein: CASSPGQGAGNTIYF.

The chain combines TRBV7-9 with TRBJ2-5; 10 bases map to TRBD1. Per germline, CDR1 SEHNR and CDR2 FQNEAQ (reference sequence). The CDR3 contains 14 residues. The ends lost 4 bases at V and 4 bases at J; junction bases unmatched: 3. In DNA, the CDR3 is TGTGCCAGCAGCTCGAGACAGGGGGCAGAGACCCAGTACTTC. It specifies CASSSRQGAETQYF.

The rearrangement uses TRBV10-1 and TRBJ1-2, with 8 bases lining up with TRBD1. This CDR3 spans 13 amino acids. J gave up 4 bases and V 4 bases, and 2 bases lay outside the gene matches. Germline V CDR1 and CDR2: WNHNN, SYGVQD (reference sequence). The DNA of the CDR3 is TGCGCCAGCAGTGGGGACAGGCTCTATGGCTACACCTTC. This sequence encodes CASSGDRLYGYTF.

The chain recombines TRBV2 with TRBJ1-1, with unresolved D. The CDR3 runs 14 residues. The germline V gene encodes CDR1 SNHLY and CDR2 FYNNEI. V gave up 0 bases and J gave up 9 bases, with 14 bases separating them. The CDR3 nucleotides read TGTGCCAGCAGTGAAGCGCTGGCGGGTTTGAAAGCTTTCTTT. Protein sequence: CASSEALAGLKAFF. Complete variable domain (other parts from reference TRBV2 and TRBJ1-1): EPEVTQTPSHQVTQMGQEVILRCVPISNHLYFYWYRQILGQKVEFLVSFYNNEISEKSEIFDDQFSVERPDGSNFTLKIRSTKLEDSAMYFCASSEALAGLKAFFGQGTRLTVV.

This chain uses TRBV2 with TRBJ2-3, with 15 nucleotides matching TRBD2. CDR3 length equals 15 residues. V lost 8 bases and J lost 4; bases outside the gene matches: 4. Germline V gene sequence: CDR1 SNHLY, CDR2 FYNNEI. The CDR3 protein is CASGGTSGGPDTQYF. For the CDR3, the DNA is TGTGCCAGCGGGGGGACTAGCGGGGGGCCAGATACGCAGTATTTT.

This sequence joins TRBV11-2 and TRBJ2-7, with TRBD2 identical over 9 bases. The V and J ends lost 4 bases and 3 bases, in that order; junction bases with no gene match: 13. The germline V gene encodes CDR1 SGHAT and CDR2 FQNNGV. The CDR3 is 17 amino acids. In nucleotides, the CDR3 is TGTGCCAGCAGCTGGGCGGGGGGAGCGGGGGGTTACTACGAGCAGTACTTC. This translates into CASSWAGGAGGYYEQYF.

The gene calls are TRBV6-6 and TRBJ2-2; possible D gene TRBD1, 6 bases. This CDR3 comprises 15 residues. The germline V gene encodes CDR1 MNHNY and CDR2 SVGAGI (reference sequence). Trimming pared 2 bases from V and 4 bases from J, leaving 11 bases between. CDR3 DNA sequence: TGTGCCAGCAGTTACGGGACACTATCCACCGGGGAGCTGTTTTTT. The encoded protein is CASSYGTLSTGELFF.

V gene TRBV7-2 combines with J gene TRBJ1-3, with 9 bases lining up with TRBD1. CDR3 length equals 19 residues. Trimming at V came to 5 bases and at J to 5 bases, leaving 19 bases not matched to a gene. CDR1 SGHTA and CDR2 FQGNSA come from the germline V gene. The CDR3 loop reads CASSDSPSGTGFIRNTIYF. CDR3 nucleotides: TGTGCCAGCAGCGATTCCCCGTCAGGGACAGGGTTTATTCGAAACACCATATATTTT.

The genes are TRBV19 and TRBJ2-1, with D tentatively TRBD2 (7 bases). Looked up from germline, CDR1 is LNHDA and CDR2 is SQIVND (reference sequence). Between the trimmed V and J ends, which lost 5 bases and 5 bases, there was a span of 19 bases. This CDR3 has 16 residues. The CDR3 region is CASSPPGGGLNNEQFF. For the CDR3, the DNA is TGTGCCAGTAGTCCCCCGGGGGGCGGGCTTAACAATGAGCAGTTCTTC.

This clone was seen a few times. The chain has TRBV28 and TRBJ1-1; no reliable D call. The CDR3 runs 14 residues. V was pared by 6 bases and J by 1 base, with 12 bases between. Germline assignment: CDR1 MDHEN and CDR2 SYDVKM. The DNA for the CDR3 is TGTGCCAGCAGAGGCTTTACAGCGAACACTGAAGCTTTCTTT. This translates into CASRGFTANTEAFF.